The clone carrying this T cell receptor (beta chain) has a count of ten or more. The data derive from a study of T cells in Graves' hyperthyroidism and ophthalmopathy. From germline, CDR1 is SNHLY and CDR2 FYNNEI. The CDR3 contains 13 residues. After removal of 10 bases from V and 2 bases from J, the junction contained 6 bases not matched to a gene. Amplified TCR beta CDR3 regions came from RNA transcripts. With the HTBI primer set, the TCR CDR3 went through a first round of RT-PCR. TCRdb passed the multiplex PCR reads through MiXCR, listing each CDR3 protein once. Among 240,000 or so distinct CDR3 sequences listed, less than 20% were seen once. Ophthalmopathy patients showed a Clinical Activity Score of at least 3, NOSPECS grade of at least 4 and duration under 3 months.

The sample consisted of blood. The TCR was taken from a woman younger than 35 with Graves' ophthalmopathy. The V call is TRBV2, the J call TRBJ2-3; 7 bases align to TRBD2. The CDR3 is CATRAGTTDTQYF. The CDR3 nucleotides read TGTGCCACCAGAGCGGGGACCACAGATACGCAGTATTTT.